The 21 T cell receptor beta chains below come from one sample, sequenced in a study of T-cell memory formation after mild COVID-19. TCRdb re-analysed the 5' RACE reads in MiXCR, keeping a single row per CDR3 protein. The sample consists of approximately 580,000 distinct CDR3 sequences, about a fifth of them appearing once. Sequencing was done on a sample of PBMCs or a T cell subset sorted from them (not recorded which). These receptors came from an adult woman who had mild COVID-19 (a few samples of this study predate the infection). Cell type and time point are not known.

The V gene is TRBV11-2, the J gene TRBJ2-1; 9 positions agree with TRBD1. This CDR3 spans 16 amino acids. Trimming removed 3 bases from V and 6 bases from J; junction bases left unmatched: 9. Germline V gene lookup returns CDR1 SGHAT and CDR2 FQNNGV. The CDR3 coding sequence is TGTGCCAGCAGCTTGAACCCCGGGACAGGGCGCAATGAGCAGTTCTTC. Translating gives CASSLNPGTGRNEQFF.

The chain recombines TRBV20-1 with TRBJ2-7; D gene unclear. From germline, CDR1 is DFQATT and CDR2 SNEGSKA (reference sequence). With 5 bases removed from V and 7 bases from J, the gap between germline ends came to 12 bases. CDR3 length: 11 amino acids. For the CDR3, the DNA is TGCAGTGCTTCGCACGAAACGGAGCAGTACTTC. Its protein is CSASHETEQYF.

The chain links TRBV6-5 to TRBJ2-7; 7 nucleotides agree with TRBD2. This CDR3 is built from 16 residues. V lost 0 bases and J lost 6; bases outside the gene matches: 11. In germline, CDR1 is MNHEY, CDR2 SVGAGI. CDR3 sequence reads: CASSYSAFKLAVEQYF. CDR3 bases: TGTGCCAGCAGTTACTCGGCGTTCAAGCTAGCGGTCGAGCAGTACTTC.

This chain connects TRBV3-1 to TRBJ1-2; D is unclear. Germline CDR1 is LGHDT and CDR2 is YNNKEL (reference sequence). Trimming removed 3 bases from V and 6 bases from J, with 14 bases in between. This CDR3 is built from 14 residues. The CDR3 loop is CASSQEMAGNGYTF. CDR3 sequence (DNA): TGTGCCAGCAGCCAGGAGATGGCGGGGAATGGCTACACCTTC.

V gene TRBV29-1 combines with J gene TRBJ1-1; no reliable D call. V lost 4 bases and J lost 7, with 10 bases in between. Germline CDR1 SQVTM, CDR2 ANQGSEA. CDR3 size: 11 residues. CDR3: CSVVVGYEAFF. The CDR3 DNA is TGCAGCGTTGTAGTAGGCTATGAAGCTTTCTTT.

DNA of the CDR3: TGTGCCAGCAGTTTATCTGACGGCACACCTAGAGGGTACAATGAGCAGTTCTTC. Its protein product is CASSLSDGTPRGYNEQFF. The rearrangement uses TRBV27 and TRBJ2-1; the D gene is possibly TRBD2 (5 bases). The length of the CDR3 is 18 residues. V was shortened by 0 bases and J by 4 bases, with 19 bases between the two germline ends. CDR1 is MNHEY and CDR2 is SMNVEV in the germline V gene (reference sequence).

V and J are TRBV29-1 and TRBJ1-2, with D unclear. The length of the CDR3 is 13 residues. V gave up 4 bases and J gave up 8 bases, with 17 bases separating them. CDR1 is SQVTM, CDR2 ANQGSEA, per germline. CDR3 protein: CSVVGMLRGGYTF. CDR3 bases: TGCAGCGTTGTAGGGATGTTAAGAGGGGGCTACACCTTC.

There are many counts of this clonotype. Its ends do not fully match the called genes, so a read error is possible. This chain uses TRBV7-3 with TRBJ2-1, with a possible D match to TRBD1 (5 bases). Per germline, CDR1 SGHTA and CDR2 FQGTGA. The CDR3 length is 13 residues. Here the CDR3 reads CASSSDSYNEQFF. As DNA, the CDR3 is TGTGCTAGCAGCTCAGACAGCTACAATGAGCAGTTCTTC.

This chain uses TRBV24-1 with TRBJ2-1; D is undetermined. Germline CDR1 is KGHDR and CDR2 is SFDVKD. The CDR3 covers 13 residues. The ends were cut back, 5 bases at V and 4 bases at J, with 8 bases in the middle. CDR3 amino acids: CATSVGTYNEQFF. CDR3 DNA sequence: TGTGCCACCAGTGTCGGCACTTACAATGAGCAGTTCTTC.

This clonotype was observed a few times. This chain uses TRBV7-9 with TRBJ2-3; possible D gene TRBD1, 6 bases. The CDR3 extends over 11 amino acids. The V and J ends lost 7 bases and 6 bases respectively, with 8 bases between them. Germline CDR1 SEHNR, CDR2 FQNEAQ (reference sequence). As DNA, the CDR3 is TGTGCCAGCAACAGGGCCGATACGCAGTATTTT. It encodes CASNRADTQYF.

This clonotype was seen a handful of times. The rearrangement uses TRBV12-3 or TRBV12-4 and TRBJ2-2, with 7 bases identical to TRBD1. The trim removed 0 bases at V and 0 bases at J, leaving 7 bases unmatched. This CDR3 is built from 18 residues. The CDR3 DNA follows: TGTGCCAGCAGTTTAGCCGTGAGGGGGCCATCGAACACCGGGGAGCTGTTTTTT. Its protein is CASSLAVRGPSNTGELFF.

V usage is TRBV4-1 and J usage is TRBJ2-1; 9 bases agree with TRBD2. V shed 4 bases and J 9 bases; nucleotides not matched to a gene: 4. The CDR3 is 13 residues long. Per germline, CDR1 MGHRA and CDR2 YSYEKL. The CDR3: CASSPPRGGEQFF. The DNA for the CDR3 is TGCGCCAGCAGCCCCCCGCGGGGGGGTGAGCAGTTCTTC.

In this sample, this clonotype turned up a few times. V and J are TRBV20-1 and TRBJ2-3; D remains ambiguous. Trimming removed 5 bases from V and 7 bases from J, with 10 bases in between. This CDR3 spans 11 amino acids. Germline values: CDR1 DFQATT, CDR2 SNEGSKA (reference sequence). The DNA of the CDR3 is TGCAGTGCTTCTGGACGGAATACGCAGTATTTT. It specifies CSASGRNTQYF.

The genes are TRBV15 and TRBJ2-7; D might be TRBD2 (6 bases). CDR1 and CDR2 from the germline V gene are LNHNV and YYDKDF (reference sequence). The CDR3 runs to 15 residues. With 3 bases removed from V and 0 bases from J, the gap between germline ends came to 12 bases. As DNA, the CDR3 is TGTGCCACCAGCAGGGGCCTCGGGGGCTCCTACGAGCAGTACTTC. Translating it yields CATSRGLGGSYEQYF.

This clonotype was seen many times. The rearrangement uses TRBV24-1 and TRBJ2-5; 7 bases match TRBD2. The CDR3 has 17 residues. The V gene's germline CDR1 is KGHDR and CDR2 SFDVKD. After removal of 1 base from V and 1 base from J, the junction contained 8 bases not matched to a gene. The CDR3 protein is CATSDFKQAGVQETQYF. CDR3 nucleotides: TGTGCCACCAGTGATTTCAAGCAGGCGGGAGTCCAAGAGACCCAGTACTTC.

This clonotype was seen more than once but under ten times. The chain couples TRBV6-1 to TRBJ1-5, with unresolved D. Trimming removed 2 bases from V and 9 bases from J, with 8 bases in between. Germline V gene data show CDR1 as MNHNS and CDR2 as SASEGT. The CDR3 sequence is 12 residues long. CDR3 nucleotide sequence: TGTGCCAGCAGTGAACGCATAGGGCCCCAGCATTTT. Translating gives CASSERIGPQHF.

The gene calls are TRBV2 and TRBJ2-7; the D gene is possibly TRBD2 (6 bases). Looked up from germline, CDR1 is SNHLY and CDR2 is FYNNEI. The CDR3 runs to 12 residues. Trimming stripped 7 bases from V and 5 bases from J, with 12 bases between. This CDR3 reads CASTQRGDEQYF. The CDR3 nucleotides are TGTGCCAGCACCCAACGCGGGGACGAGCAGTACTTC.

The CDR3 sequence: CASRPGTVSTGELFF. The CDR3 bases are TGTGCCAGCAGGCCCGGGACAGTATCGACCGGGGAGCTGTTTTTT. The rearrangement uses TRBV5-4 and TRBJ2-2; 7 positions agree with TRBD1. J gave up 5 bases and V 5 bases, and 9 bases lay outside the gene matches. The CDR3 length is 15 residues. CDR1 SGHNT and CDR2 YYREEE come from the germline V gene (reference sequence).

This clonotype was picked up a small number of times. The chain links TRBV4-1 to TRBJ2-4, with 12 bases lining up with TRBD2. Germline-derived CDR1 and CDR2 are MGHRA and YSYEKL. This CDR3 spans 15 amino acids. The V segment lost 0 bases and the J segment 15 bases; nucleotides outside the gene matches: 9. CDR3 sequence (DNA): TGCGCCAGCAGCCAAGAGATTCTAGCGGGGGGGCTACCGTACTTC. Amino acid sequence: CASSQEILAGGLPYF.

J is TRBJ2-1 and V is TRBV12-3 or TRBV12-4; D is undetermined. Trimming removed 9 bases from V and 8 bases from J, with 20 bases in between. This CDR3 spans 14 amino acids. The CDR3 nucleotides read TGTGCCAGTCGCAGCCAGCGTCATGGCCATGAGCAGTTCTTC. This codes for CASRSQRHGHEQFF.

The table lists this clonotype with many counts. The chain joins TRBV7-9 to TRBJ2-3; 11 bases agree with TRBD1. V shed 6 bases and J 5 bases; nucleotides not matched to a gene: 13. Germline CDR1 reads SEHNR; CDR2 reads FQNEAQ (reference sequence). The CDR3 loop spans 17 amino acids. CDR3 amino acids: CASRRHTGQGDGDTQYF. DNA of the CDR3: TGTGCCAGCAGGCGACACACGGGACAGGGGGATGGAGATACGCAGTATTTT.